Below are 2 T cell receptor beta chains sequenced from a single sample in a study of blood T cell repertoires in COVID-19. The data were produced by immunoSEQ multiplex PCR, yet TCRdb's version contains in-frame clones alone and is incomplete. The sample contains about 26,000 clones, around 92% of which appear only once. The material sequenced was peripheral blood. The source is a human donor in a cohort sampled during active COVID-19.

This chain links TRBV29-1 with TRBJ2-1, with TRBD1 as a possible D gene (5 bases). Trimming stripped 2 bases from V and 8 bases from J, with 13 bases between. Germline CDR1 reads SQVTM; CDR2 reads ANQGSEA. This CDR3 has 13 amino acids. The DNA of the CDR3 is TGCAGCGTTGAACTGCCGGTAGGGGATGAGCAGTTCTTC. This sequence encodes CSVELPVGDEQFF.

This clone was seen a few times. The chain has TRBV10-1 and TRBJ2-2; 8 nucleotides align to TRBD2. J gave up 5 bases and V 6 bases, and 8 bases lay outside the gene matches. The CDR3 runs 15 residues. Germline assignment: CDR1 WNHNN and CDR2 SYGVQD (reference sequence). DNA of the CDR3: TGCGCCAGCAGCCTGACAGCGGGGGATACCGGGGAGCTGTTTTTT. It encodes CASSLTAGDTGELFF.